The 5 T cell receptor beta chains below all came from one sample that was sequenced in a study of T cell responses to AZD1222 COVID-19 vaccine. Sequenced by immunoSEQ multiplex PCR; TCRdb stores in-frame clones only, minus some. The table records 90,000 to 110,000 clones, 88% of them present only once. The sequences come from peripheral blood, collected on day 0 of MenACWY control vaccination. The receptors stem from an adult in good health.

This chain links TRBV15 with TRBJ2-7, with TRBD1 matching over 11 bases. This CDR3 region has 15 residues. Unmatched junction bases numbered 7, after V lost 3 bases and J lost 6 bases. Looked up from germline, CDR1 is LNHNV and CDR2 is YYDKDF (reference sequence). CDR3 DNA sequence: TGTGCCACCAGCAGGGGGACAGGGGGTCCAACCGAGCAGTACTTC. Its translation is CATSRGTGGPTEQYF. The variable domain in full, completed from reference TRBV15 and TRBJ2-7, reads DAMVIQNPRYQVTQFGKPVTLSCSQTLNHNVMYWYQQKSSQAPKLLFHYYDKDFNNEADTPDNFQSRRPNTSFCFLDIRSPGLGDTAMYLCATSRGTGGPTEQYFGPGTRLTVT.

This clone has just one count. The chain combines TRBV4-3 with TRBJ1-1; tentative D call: TRBD1 (5 bases). The germline CDR1 and CDR2 sequences are LGHNA and YSLEER. Trimming removed 3 bases from V and 0 bases from J, with 20 bases in between. CDR3 length equals 18 residues. The CDR3 coding sequence is TGCGCCAGCAGCCACTTCTTCCAGGGCCCGGGGATGAACACTGAAGCTTTCTTT. As protein: CASSHFFQGPGMNTEAFF.

The V gene is TRBV27, the J gene TRBJ1-1; 7 bases map to TRBD1. The V gene's germline CDR1 is MNHEY and CDR2 SMNVEV (reference sequence). The CDR3 is 14 amino acids. V lost 6 bases, J lost 10 bases, and 14 bases stayed unmatched. CDR3 residues: CASSSPSGQARAFF. In DNA form, the CDR3 reads TGTGCCAGCAGCTCCCCTTCCGGACAGGCCAGAGCTTTCTTT.

V usage is TRBV9 and J usage is TRBJ2-3; 12 nucleotides match TRBD2. The CDR3 covers 19 residues. The germline gives CDR1 SGDLS, CDR2 YYNGEE. J lost 2 bases, V lost 3 bases, and 13 bases had no gene match. The DNA for the CDR3 is TGTGCCAGCAGCGCCCCACTAGCGGGGGGCGAACCAACCACAGATACGCAGTATTTT. This codes for CASSAPLAGGEPTTDTQYF.

This chain links TRBV6-1 with TRBJ1-4; perhaps TRBD1 as D (6 bases). Germline CDR1 and CDR2: MNHNS and SASEGT. With 3 bases removed from V and 4 bases from J, the gap between germline ends came to 15 bases. This CDR3 has 16 residues. CDR3 sequence reads: CASSDPEGGLNEKLFF. The CDR3 nucleotides read TGTGCCAGCAGTGATCCGGAGGGGGGGCTTAATGAAAAACTGTTTTTT.